Given below is one T cell receptor (beta chain) in context. The antigen is not known. This sample stems from a study of T cell repertoires in cytomegalovirus infection. The overall study: An indication of both CMV infection and matching HLA type came from public TCR beta signatures. The study's findings and limits: HLA-C-restricted, CMV-specific TCR beta clonotypes were dominant ex vivo. Carriers of CMV plus the relevant HLA were identified by cumulative public TCR beta family frequency.

TCRdb independently ran MiXCR on the reads; one entry per CDR3 protein. The sample contains more than 650,000 distinct CDR3 sequences, less than 40% of which appear only once. The sequencing sample was made of PBMCs. The TCR comes from a human donor in good health (CMV status not recorded). Some clones in this sample may be carry-over from other donors' samples.

The CDR3 here is CASTREGNYNEQFF. The CDR3 DNA follows: TGTGCCAGCACCCGGGAGGGGAACTACAATGAGCAGTTCTTC. The chain combines TRBV2 with TRBJ2-1; 8 nucleotides line up with TRBD2. The CDR3 loop spans 14 amino acids. Germline CDR1 reads SNHLY; CDR2 reads FYNNEI. Trimming cost V 7 bases and J 3 bases; bases outside gene matches: 5.